This record looks at one TCR beta chain sequence and its context. Antigen unknown. This entry comes from a study of cytomegalovirus exposure and HLA in healthy donors. Study summary: Genetic ancestry analysis placed approximately 79% of the 410 or so donors that were genotyped in the Caucasian-associated cluster. Notes on the study in general: The classifier reportedly diagnosed cytomegalovirus status with high specificity and sensitivity. Evidence from a later analysis indicated that most CMV-associated TCR beta chains looked HLA-restricted.

The PCR made use of 60 Vbeta and 13 Jbeta primers. Here immunoSEQ multiplex PCR was the method, and the copy in TCRdb shows in-frame clones only, minus some. Its listing shows some 150,000 clones. The CDR3 spans 15 residues. V lost 3 bases and J 3 bases, leaving 14 bases between the germline ends. CDR1 and CDR2 (germline): MDHEN, SYDVKM. Specimen: PBMCs. This chain joins TRBV28 and TRBJ1-1, with D possibly TRBD1 on 5 matching bases. The clonotype comes from a man aged 35-49 years in good health and CMV-seronegative. The CDR3 DNA follows: TGTGCCAGCAGTTTTTCGGCAGGGTGGGACACTGAAGCTTTCTTT. Translating it yields CASSFSAGWDTEAFF. The full variable domain, in which reference TRBV28 and TRBJ1-1 provide the parts outside the CDR3, is DVKVTQSSRYLVKRTGEKVFLECVQDMDHENMFWYRQDPGLGLRLIYFSYDVKMKEKGDIPEGYSVSREKKERFSLILESASTNQTSMYLCASSFSAGWDTEAFFGQGTRLTVV.